The entry below describes one T cell receptor beta chain. What antigen it recognizes has not been identified. Per-base quality was not reported, and no clone a single base away is much larger than it. The same CDR3 is also encoded by other DNA sequences in this sample. The sample originates from a study of shared clonotypes between healthy human individuals (dated by TCRdb to the early 2020s). About the investigation overall: Three men and a couple of women, aged 18 to 49 years, made up the cohort. For each donor, CD4 naive and CD4 memory were each given three plates, CD8 naive was given two plates, and CD8 memory was given one plate. To estimate repertoire size and how much clonotype sharing occurs between individuals, the study deeply sequenced the blood TCR repertoires of five healthy adults. To increase sequencing depth and limit assay-specific biases, different laboratories used diverse techniques to prepare libraries and sequence TCR repertoires. Per donor, leukapheresis produced somewhere between about 0.94 and 9 billion PBMCs.

Results and caveats for the whole study, not just this receptor: Because the study included only a small number of donors, the genetic and exposure-history diversity represented was limited. Sharing across several donors was observed for roughly 5% of naive CD4, 3% to 3.5% of naive CD8, 2% to 2.5% of memory CD4, and roughly 0.4% of memory CD8 clonotypes. Only blood was sampled, and tissue TCR repertoires likely differ from those in blood. Even with the large sequencing depth, rarefaction of the sorted-subset datasets indicated that sequencing was incomplete. Naive subsets generally had larger estimated clonotype richness than memory subsets did. Clonotypes shared by all four sorted-subset donors showed higher generation probabilities than non-shared clonotypes. Pairwise subsampling indicated that sequencing depth was expected to affect the degree of clonotype sharing among donors.

The CDR3 spans 14 residues, from the cysteine through the phenylalanine. Kept here is only the CDR3 DNA, which spans 42 bases and is read in frame from base 1. Trimming accounts for 5 bases at V and 5 bases at J, while the number of junction bases matched to no gene is 8. CDR1 and CDR2 were assigned from the germline V gene as MNHNS and SASEGT. Donors were healthy HIV-negative adults with no recently reported acute infections or vaccinations. All donors were Caucasian adults living in Nashville, Tennessee, USA. Magnetic negative selection was used to enrich CD4+ T cells, after which naive cells were positively selected on CD45RA and the negative fraction became the memory subset. Blood was obtained by leukapheresis, after which PBMCs were separated by Ficoll-Histopaque density gradient centrifugation and cryopreserved in liquid nitrogen vapor phase. Analytical flow cytometry was used to check the purity and quantity of each magnetically sorted T cell population. Each sorted fraction had its genomic DNA isolated and then quantified by UV absorbance on a Nanodrop 2000c.

TCR CDR3 regions were amplified from genomic DNA by multiplex PCR using the deep immunoSEQ assay. Genomic DNA extracted from each cell subset was distributed evenly over all wells of several immunoSEQ 96-well plates, and each plate served as one replicate. For sorted subsets, 150 to 200 ng genomic DNA, equal to 30,000 or so T cell genomes, was loaded into each replicate PCR. The purified libraries were quantified using a Qubit 3.0 fluorometer, sized with a Bioanalyzer 2100, and then quantified again using the KAPA Library Quantification kit. Each immunoSEQ 96-well plate was sequenced on its own single-read 150-cycle Illumina NextSeq 550 flow cell. Per the authors' processing: The immunoSEQ output contained only junctional sequences without quality scores, so filtering could not match that applied to full-length reads. Sequences were annotated with PyIR, a Python wrapper for IgBLAST v1.9, and V/J genes and CDR3 were assigned using IMGT germline references. Reads were removed for weak V/J assignments (E-value above 1e-6), missing CDR3, stop codons, out-of-frame junctions, or ambiguous translated residues. V3J clonotypes were defined by identical inferred V gene, J gene, and CDR3 amino acid sequence. Percentage overlap between repertoires was calculated by dividing the number of shared unique clonotypes by the size of the smaller repertoire. RTK rarefaction, the Chao1 estimator, and Recon v2.1 estimates of unobserved clonotypes were used to assess repertoire richness. Generation probabilities for all TCRbeta clonotypes obtained by the gDNA method from a handful of donors were computed using OLGA. This immuneACCESS table, as held by TCRdb, lists in-frame sequences with V and J called but not all clones. Of the missing ones, under half trace to an unresolved V gene in checked studies; the others have no known cause. Clone size and V and J calls were adopted from that table, with D and trimming inferred from the DNA. This sample is represented by roughly 2.4 million clones; around 95% of them were singletons. About 0.13% of the sample goes to the ten largest clones.

The specimen sequenced was naive CD4+ T cells sorted from blood. The sample's cell subset or site label, decoded: CD45RA+ positively selected. This clonotype originated in a man aged 18-30 years in good health. The chain is encoded by TRBV6-1 joined to TRBJ1-1, with 7 bases in between that match TRBD1. The CDR3 is CASSPQGLGTEAFF. The DNA reads as follows: TGTGCCAGCAGTCCACAGGGGCTCGGGACTGAAGCTTTCTTT.